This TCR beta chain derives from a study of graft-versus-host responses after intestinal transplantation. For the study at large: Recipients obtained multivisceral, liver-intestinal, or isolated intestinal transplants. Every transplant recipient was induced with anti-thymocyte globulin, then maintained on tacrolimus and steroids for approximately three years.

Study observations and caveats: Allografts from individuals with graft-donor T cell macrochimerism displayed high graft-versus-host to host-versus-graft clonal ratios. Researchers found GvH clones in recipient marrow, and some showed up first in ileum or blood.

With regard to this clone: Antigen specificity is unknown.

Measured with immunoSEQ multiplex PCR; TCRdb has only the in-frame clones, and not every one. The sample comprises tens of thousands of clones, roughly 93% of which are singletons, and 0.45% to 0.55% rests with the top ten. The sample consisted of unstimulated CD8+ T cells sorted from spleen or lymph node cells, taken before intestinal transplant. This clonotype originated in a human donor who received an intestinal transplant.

DNA for the CDR3: TGTGCCAGCAGCTTCACGGGGAACACTGAAGCTTTCTTT. Protein sequence: CASSFTGNTEAFF. The chain combines TRBV5-4 with TRBJ1-1; D not certain. There are 13 residues in the CDR3. Germline CDR1 and CDR2: SGHNT and YYREEE (reference sequence). V lost 2 bases to trimming and J lost 1 base, with 6 bases between them.